This T cell receptor (beta chain) derives from a study of beta chain features in type 1 diabetes. Expressed TCRB transcripts were sequenced, since all the RNA that had been isolated was reverse transcribed. Produced via immunoSEQ multiplex PCR; TCRdb's table is partial and in-frame only. The sample gives some 150,000 clones, over 9.5% of which show up once; under 1.5% is in the top ten. In this sample, this clone turned up a few times. Sequencing was performed on naive CD4+ T cells from blood. The TCR originated in a man between 18 and 35 years old in good health.

The CDR3 loop reads CASSMAGNRFTDTQYF. CDR3 sequence (DNA): TGTGCCAGCAGCATGGCCGGGAATCGGTTCACAGATACGCAGTATTTT. The chain recombines TRBV11-2 with TRBJ2-3, with D possibly matching TRBD2 (5 bases). The V gene lost 5 bases and the J gene lost 2 bases, with 17 bases spanning the gap. Germline-derived CDR1 and CDR2 are SGHAT and FQNNGV. The CDR3 is 16 residues long.